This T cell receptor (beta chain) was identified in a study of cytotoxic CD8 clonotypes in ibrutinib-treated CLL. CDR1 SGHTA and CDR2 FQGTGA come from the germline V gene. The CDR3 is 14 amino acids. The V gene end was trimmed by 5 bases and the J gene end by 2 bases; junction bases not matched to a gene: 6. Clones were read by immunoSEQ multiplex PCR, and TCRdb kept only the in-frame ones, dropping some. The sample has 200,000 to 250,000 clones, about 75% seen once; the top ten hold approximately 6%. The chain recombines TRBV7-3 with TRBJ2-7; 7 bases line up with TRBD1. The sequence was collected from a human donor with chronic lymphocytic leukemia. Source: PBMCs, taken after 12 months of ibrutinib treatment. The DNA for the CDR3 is TGTGCCAGCAGCCGGACAGGTAGTACCTACGAGCAGTACTTC. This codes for CASSRTGSTYEQYF.